These 10 T cell receptor beta chains were all obtained from the same sample, sequenced in a study of early T cells in non-severe SARS-CoV-2 infection. Via MiXCR, TCRdb re-called the 5' RACE reads, giving one row per CDR3 protein. The data contain 50,000 to 60,000 distinct CDR3 sequences, about 8% of them seen just once; the ten biggest clones take up 3% to 4%. The sequencing input was whole blood. All receptors derive from an adult who was a healthcare worker with PCR-confirmed SARS-CoV-2 infection or an uninfected control (not recorded which).

This clonotype was picked up many times. The chain has TRBV7-8 and TRBJ2-2; D gene ambiguous. Germline V gene lookup returns CDR1 SGHVS and CDR2 FQNEAQ. This CDR3 region has 15 residues. The ends were cut back, 3 bases at V and 0 bases at J, with 8 bases in the middle. The CDR3 loop reads CASSLMRSNTGELFF. The CDR3 DNA reads TGTGCCAGCAGCTTGATGCGGTCGAACACCGGGGAGCTGTTTTTT.

The chain carries TRBV7-2 and TRBJ1-5; no reliable D call. The V end was cut by 5 bases, the J end by 3 bases, with 14 bases between. Germline loops: CDR1 SGHTA, CDR2 FQGNSA. This CDR3 spans 15 amino acids. CDR3 amino acids: CASSPSWQANQPQHF. In nucleotides, the CDR3 is TGTGCCAGCAGCCCTAGTTGGCAGGCCAATCAGCCCCAGCATTTT.

This clonotype appeared a few times. The V and J genes are TRBV25-1 and TRBJ1-2, with D hard to call. Germline V gene lookup returns CDR1 MGHDK and CDR2 SYGVNS. The CDR3 has 15 residues. V was trimmed by 4 bases and J by 8 bases, leaving 20 bases between them. CDR3 sequence: CASSARDSVPVGYTF. In DNA, the CDR3 is TGTGCCAGCAGTGCTCGAGACTCCGTACCAGTAGGCTACACCTTC.

The gene calls are TRBV2 and TRBJ1-1; TRBD1 matches 7 bases. The trim removed 5 bases at V and 5 bases at J, leaving 5 bases unmatched. CDR1 and CDR2 (germline): SNHLY, FYNNEI. The CDR3 covers 13 residues. The DNA for the CDR3 is TGTGCCAGCAGTACAGGGGCTGGGACTGAAGCTTTCTTT. Encoded protein: CASSTGAGTEAFF. The full variable domain, its missing parts supplied by reference TRBV2 and TRBJ1-1, is EPEVTQTPSHQVTQMGQEVILRCVPISNHLYFYWYRQILGQKVEFLVSFYNNEISEKSEIFDDQFSVERPDGSNFTLKIRSTKLEDSAMYFCASSTGAGTEAFFGQGTRLTVV.

This chain connects TRBV6-1 to TRBJ1-1, with TRBD1 matching over 8 bases. The CDR3 is made up of 13 amino acids. After removal of 6 bases from V and 5 bases from J, the junction contained 5 bases not matched to a gene. Germline assignment: CDR1 MNHNS and CDR2 SASEGT. Here the CDR3 DNA reads TGTGCCAGCAGCCACAGGGGGAGGACTGAAGCTTTCTTT. Translating it yields CASSHRGRTEAFF.

Ten or more counts support this clonotype. The genes are TRBV5-1 and TRBJ1-5; maybe TRBD1 (5 bases). CDR3 length equals 15 residues. Trimming took off 0 bases at V and 4 bases at J, with 11 bases between the two ends. CDR1 is SGHRS and CDR2 is YFSETQ in the germline V gene. The CDR3 nucleotides are TGCGCCAGCAGCTTGGGGGACGTTTATAATCAGCCCCAGCATTTT. Translating it yields CASSLGDVYNQPQHF.

About this clonotype itself: This CDR3 is missing its conserved last phenylalanine or tryptophan, likely due to a read error. The CDR3 loop reads CASSPSDRESPGELFL. The DNA for the CDR3 is TGTGCCAGCAGTCCCAGCGACAGGGAGAGTCCCGGGGAGCTGTTTTTA. V usage is TRBV5-5 and J usage is TRBJ2-2, with 7 bases matching TRBD1. Germline CDR1 is SGHKS and CDR2 is YYEKEE (reference sequence). V lost 5 bases, J lost 6 bases, and 13 bases stayed unmatched. The CDR3 spans 16 residues.

This clonotype was counted at least ten times. J is TRBJ2-5 and V is TRBV27; possible D gene TRBD2, 6 bases. CDR3 length: 14 residues. The germline V and J ends were trimmed by 5 bases and 1 base, with 11 bases remaining between them. Germline lookup yields CDR1 MNHEY and CDR2 SMNVEV (reference sequence). For the CDR3, the DNA is TGTGCCAGCAGTCCCGGGAGCCCCCAAGAGACCCAGTACTTC. Its translation is CASSPGSPQETQYF.

The sample holds a few counts of this clonotype. The chain links TRBV7-6 to TRBJ2-2; no reliable D call. The CDR3 extends over 14 amino acids. Trimming took off 3 bases at V and 4 bases at J, with 9 bases between the two ends. Germline assignment: CDR1 SGHVS and CDR2 FNYEAQ. CDR3 sequence reads: CASSLSLATGELFF. CDR3 sequence (DNA): TGTGCCAGCAGCTTGTCACTGGCCACCGGGGAGCTGTTTTTT.

This clonotype was observed at least ten times. This chain uses TRBV24-1 with TRBJ2-1, with 9 bases aligning to TRBD2. The CDR3 runs to 14 residues. The V gene's germline CDR1 is KGHDR and CDR2 SFDVKD. Trimming cost V 8 bases and J 9 bases; bases outside gene matches: 10. DNA of the CDR3: TGTGCCACCAAGGATAGCGGGAGAGGCAGTGAGCAGTTCTTC. Translated: CATKDSGRGSEQFF.